What follows are 5 T cell receptor beta chains derived from one specimen sequenced in a study of regulatory T cells in long-lasting Graves disease. Library construction for TCR beta used iRepertoire HTBI primers and Arm-PCR of CDR3 regions. MiXCR, run by TCRdb on the multiplex PCR reads, gives a single entry per CDR3 protein. The sample comprises about 530,000 distinct CDR3 sequences, about 16% of which are singletons, and roughly 25% rests with the top ten. Time point reported: newly diagnosed GD, antithyroid drugs for less than 3 months. Scientists built the TCR library using RNA that was extracted from PBMCs. In addition, the sample was reused for a study of T cells in Graves' hyperthyroidism and ophthalmopathy.

The sequenced sample was peripheral blood mononuclear cells (PBMCs), obtained at new diagnosis, from a patient treated with antithyroid drugs. The receptors here all came from a woman between 40 and 65 years old with Graves disease.

Many counts were recorded for this clonotype. V usage is TRBV28 and J usage is TRBJ2-7; no clear D gene. The CDR3 has 14 amino acids. Trimming shortened V by 7 bases and J by 3 bases, and 16 bases separated the two germline ends. The germline V gene has CDR1 MDHEN and CDR2 SYDVKM. The CDR3 region has the DNA TGTGCCAGCAAGGTATTGGGGAATCTCTACGAGCAGTACTTC. Residues: CASKVLGNLYEQYF.

A word on this clonotype: This clone may be a read error of a much larger clone one base away. V and J are TRBV28 and TRBJ1-1, with TRBD1 as a possible D gene (6 bases). Germline V gene sequence: CDR1 MDHEN, CDR2 SYDVKM. This CDR3 contains 16 residues. CDR3 region: CASSLWATGQNTEVFF. CDR3 coding DNA: TGTGCCAGCAGTTTATGGGCGACAGGCCAGAACACTGAAGTTTTCTTT.

This clonotype was seen many times. The CDR3 bases are TGTGCCAGCAACCAAGGGGTTGGGAACACTGAAGCTTTCTTT. Translating it yields CASNQGVGNTEAFF. This chain links TRBV2 with TRBJ1-1; tentative D call: TRBD1 (5 bases). This CDR3 has 14 amino acids. Per germline, CDR1 SNHLY and CDR2 FYNNEI. V gave up 7 bases and J gave up 1 base, with 13 bases separating them.

This clonotype was seen many times. This CDR3 reads CASSQVGLAGDTQYF. CDR3 sequence (DNA): TGCGCCAGCAGCCAAGTGGGGCTAGCGGGGGATACGCAGTATTTT. This rearrangement joins TRBV4-1 to TRBJ2-3; 9 bases agree with TRBD2. Germline values: CDR1 MGHRA, CDR2 YSYEKL. CDR3 size: 15 residues. Trimming took 1 base from V and 6 from J; bases not matched to a gene: 5.

The J gene is TRBJ1-5, the V gene TRBV29-1; D is unresolved. Germline V gene sequence: CDR1 SQVTM, CDR2 ANQGSEA. The germline V and J ends were trimmed by 4 bases and 6 bases, with 13 bases remaining between them. The CDR3 runs 13 residues. CDR3 sequence reads: CSVVLGLGQPQHF. CDR3 nucleotides: TGCAGCGTTGTCCTAGGGCTGGGTCAGCCCCAGCATTTT.